The clone carrying this T cell receptor (beta chain) has more than one count but fewer than ten. The antigen remains unidentified. Little can be read into the size of this beta chain, an off-target read in a library designed for alpha chains. TCRdb processed the 5' RACE reads anew with MiXCR; each CDR3 protein has one entry. The data show about 9,800 distinct CDR3 sequences, about 6.5% seen once. The source of the sample is a study of spatial heterogeneity in lung cancer. Study as a whole: Tumor regions showed TCR transcript counts that correlated strongly with a T cell module score from matched bulk RNA-seq. Raw-read counts averaged over ten per unique TCR and UMI combination.

Findings and caveats of the study: Expanded intratumoral alpha and beta TCR counts tracked tumor mutation counts. Estimation of coverage gave values of approximately 7% for alpha and more than 11% for beta chains in tumor T cells.

The sample's time point: sample taken at primary tumor resection. The TCR comes from a male donor with early-stage non-small cell lung cancer. Sequencing used lung tumor tissue, obtained at surgery.

The CDR3 sequence is CASSSGLAGVAVDTQYF. As DNA, the CDR3 is TGTGCCAGCAGCTCAGGACTAGCGGGAGTAGCTGTAGATACGCAGTATTTT. The chain has TRBV7-9 and TRBJ2-3, with TRBD2 matching over 13 bases. CDR3 size: 17 residues. J lost 5 bases, V lost 4 bases, and 9 bases had no gene match. The germline CDR1 and CDR2 sequences are SEHNR and FQNEAQ (reference sequence).